This T cell receptor (beta chain) was identified in a study of blood T cell repertoires in COVID-19. About the study: There were acute and convalescent COVID-19 samples, and they came from the United States, Italy and Spain. T cells, B-cell-depleted T cells, or PBMCs supplied cDNA or gDNA.

Using immunoSEQ multiplex PCR, the repertoire was profiled, and TCRdb retains in-frame clones only, with some absent. The data show under 250,000 clones, with around 87% seen just once and approximately 6.8% held by the top ten. This clone occurred a few times. This CDR3 is missing its conserved last phenylalanine or tryptophan, likely due to a read error. The DNA is left out, because the CDR3 cannot be placed on it with certainty; the CDR3 is given as TCRdb lists it. Termini included, the CDR3 measures 14 amino acids. Sequenced: peripheral blood. The chain joins TRBV21-1 to TRBJ1-2; the table's D call, TRBD1, has no DNA check behind it. TRBV21-1 is marked as a pseudogene. The source is a woman in her seventies with active or convalescent COVID-19. CDR3 in amino acids: CASSKAVVLDSPSS.